The T cell receptor (beta chain) described here comes from a study of T-cell reconstitution after alpha-beta-depleted transplantation in children. Unique molecular identifiers featured in how the TCRbeta library was prepared. TCRdb re-called the PCR reads with MiXCR, one entry per CDR3 protein. Seen here are approximately 1,000,000 distinct CDR3 sequences, roughly 29% observed once, and the top ten hold under 30%. Germline loops: CDR1 DFQATT, CDR2 SNEGSKA (reference sequence). This CDR3 is built from 16 residues. Trimming at V came to 0 bases and at J to 4 bases, leaving 7 bases not matched to a gene.

The V gene is TRBV20-1, the J gene TRBJ2-3, with 10 bases matching TRBD2. This sequence was found in a boy in the first two years of life who had a stem cell transplant for SCID, so the T cells may come from the graft donor. The sequences come from PBMCs, mostly from graft donor cells, collected 360 days after TCRalphabeta/CD19-depleted stem cell transplant. The CDR3 reads CSARDPPSGGSDTQYF. The CDR3 bases are TGCAGTGCTAGAGATCCCCCTAGCGGGGGCTCAGATACGCAGTATTTT.